This T cell receptor (beta chain) was sequenced for a study of beta chain features in type 1 diabetes. General study results and limits: Since sequencing was performed on cDNA, cells with high TCR expression could be over-represented. Diminished insertions and augmented deletions at VDJ junctions characterized type 1 diabetes patients. In the patient group, naive, central memory and Treg TCRB repertoires seemed more alike than in the healthy donor group.

Trimming took off 8 bases at V and 5 bases at J, with 12 bases between the two ends. Germline loops: CDR1 MNHNS, CDR2 SASEGT. CDR3 size: 12 residues. Notes on this clone: Its antigen is still unknown.

Reverse transcription of all isolated RNA meant that expressed TCRB transcripts were sequenced. Naive, central memory and regulatory T cell samples yielded around 3.3 million reads on average. The table came from immunoSEQ multiplex PCR; TCRdb's copy has only in-frame clones and leaves some out. The top ten hold about 0.6% of the sample, which has 150,000 or so clones, over 8% seen once. The chain joins TRBV6-1 to TRBJ2-5, with a tentative D call TRBD2 (6 bases). This TCR was sampled from a woman aged 40 to 50 in good health. Sequencing was done on a sample of central memory CD4+ T cells from blood. CDR3: CASDVGRETQYF. In DNA form, the CDR3 reads TGTGCCAGCGATGTGGGGAGGGAGACCCAGTACTTC.